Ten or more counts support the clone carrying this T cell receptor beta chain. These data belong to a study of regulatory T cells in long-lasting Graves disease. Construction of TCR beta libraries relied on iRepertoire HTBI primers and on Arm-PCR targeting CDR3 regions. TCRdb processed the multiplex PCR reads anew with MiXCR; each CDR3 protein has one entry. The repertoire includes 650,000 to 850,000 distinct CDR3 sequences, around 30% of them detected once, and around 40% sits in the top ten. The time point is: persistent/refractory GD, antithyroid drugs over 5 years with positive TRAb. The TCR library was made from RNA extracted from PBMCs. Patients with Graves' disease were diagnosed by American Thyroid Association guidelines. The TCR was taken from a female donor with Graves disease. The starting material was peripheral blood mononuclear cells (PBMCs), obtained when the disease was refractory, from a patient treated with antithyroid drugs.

Here the CDR3 reads CASSQDQETQYF. CDR3 in DNA: TGTGCCAGCAGCCAAGATCAAGAGACCCAGTACTTC. The V call is TRBV3-1, the J call TRBJ2-5; D is ambiguous. Between the trimmed V and J ends, which lost 0 bases and 2 bases, there was a span of 1 base. The germline V gene has CDR1 LGHDT and CDR2 YNNKEL (reference sequence). The CDR3 totals 12 residues.